The 21 T cell receptor beta chains below all came from one sample that was sequenced in a study of shared T cell receptors in the human thymus. The method was immunoSEQ multiplex PCR; TCRdb's version includes in-frame clones alone and lacks a portion of them. Here the sample spans over 60,000 clones, more than 90% being singletons. Input material: thymocytes. The receptors stem from a human donor.

The CDR3 coding sequence is TGTGCCAGCAGTTACTCGTCAGTCGTCCGTGAAAAACTGTTTTTT. Translated: CASSYSSVVREKLFF. This chain uses TRBV6-5 with TRBJ1-4; unclear D gene. The CDR3 has 15 amino acids. V was trimmed by 0 bases and J by 7 bases, leaving 12 bases between them. Germline loops: CDR1 MNHEY, CDR2 SVGAGI.

The genes are TRBV4-1 and TRBJ2-5, with D possibly TRBD2 on 6 matching bases. Between the trimmed V and J ends, which lost 6 bases and 5 bases, there was a span of 19 bases. The germline CDR1 and CDR2 sequences are MGHRA and YSYEKL. CDR3 length equals 15 residues. CDR3 region: CASRAAWRAGETQYF. As DNA, the CDR3 is TGCGCCAGCAGGGCCGCGTGGAGGGCGGGGGAGACCCAGTACTTC.

V usage is TRBV9 and J usage is TRBJ2-1; D is uncertain. Germline CDR1 and CDR2: SGDLS and YYNGEE. The CDR3 is 14 amino acids. Trimming took off 0 bases at V and 7 bases at J, with 11 bases between the two ends. CDR3 region: CASSVGRRENEQFF. For the CDR3, the DNA is TGTGCCAGCAGCGTAGGACGAAGAGAAAATGAGCAGTTCTTC.

The chain joins TRBV7-3 to TRBJ1-5; D is possibly TRBD1 (6 bases). The germline CDR1 and CDR2 sequences are SGHTA and FQGTGA. The CDR3 covers 13 residues. V shed 4 bases and J shed 4 bases, with 8 bases lying between them. CDR3 bases: TGTGCCAGCAGCTCGGACAGAAATCAGCCCCAGCATTTT. Protein product: CASSSDRNQPQHF.

The chain joins TRBV11-1 to TRBJ2-1; D not resolved. Deletions cut 3 bases from V and 0 bases from J, with 12 bases between. This CDR3 spans 16 amino acids. The V gene's germline CDR1 is SGHAT and CDR2 FQDESV (reference sequence). The CDR3 DNA sequence: TGTGCCAGCAGCTTTTGGACGGTGAACTCCTACAATGAGCAGTTCTTC. Its protein is CASSFWTVNSYNEQFF. Drawing the rest from reference TRBV11-1 and TRBJ2-1, the complete variable domain is EAEVAQSPRYKITEKSQAVAFWCDPISGHATLYWYRQILGQGPELLVQFQDESVVDDSQLPKDRFSAERLKGVDSTLKIQPAELGDSAMYLCASSFWTVNSYNEQFFGPGTRLTVL.

The chain couples TRBV7-3 to TRBJ1-1; the D gene is possibly TRBD1 (5 bases). This CDR3 comprises 15 residues. Trimming took off 4 bases at V and 6 bases at J, with 18 bases between the two ends. Germline loops: CDR1 SGHTA, CDR2 FQGTGA. The CDR3: CASSWDPLLKAEAFF. CDR3 sequence (DNA): TGTGCCAGCAGCTGGGACCCTCTCTTGAAGGCTGAAGCTTTCTTT.

This chain links TRBV27 with TRBJ2-1, with 11 positions matching TRBD1. Germline-derived CDR1 and CDR2 are MNHEY and SMNVEV (reference sequence). The V and J ends lost 3 bases and 8 bases, in that order; junction bases with no gene match: 6. The CDR3 runs 15 residues. The CDR3 nucleotides read TGTGCCAGCAGTTTGGGACAGGGGGGGTTGGATGAGCAGTTCTTC. Protein: CASSLGQGGLDEQFF.

This rearrangement joins TRBV19 to TRBJ2-4; TRBD2 matches 7 bases. CDR3 length: 16 amino acids. In germline, CDR1 is LNHDA, CDR2 SQIVND (reference sequence). J gave up 1 base and V 2 bases, and 5 bases lay outside the gene matches. CDR3 bases: TGTGCCAGTAGTATAATGGCGCGGGGGGCCAAAAACATTCAGTACTTC. This translates into CASSIMARGAKNIQYF.

The rearrangement links TRBV4-2 to TRBJ1-1; D unclear. Germline CDR1 and CDR2: LGHNA and YNFKEQ. The CDR3 spans 13 residues. The V and J ends lost 0 bases and 7 bases respectively, with 9 bases between them. CDR3 loop: CASSQDESFEAFF. CDR3 bases: TGTGCCAGCAGCCAAGATGAGAGTTTTGAAGCTTTCTTT.

This chain links TRBV6-5 with TRBJ2-2; 7 bases are shared with TRBD2. The V and J ends lost 6 bases and 6 bases, in that order; junction bases with no gene match: 7. This CDR3 is 14 amino acids long. Looked up from germline, CDR1 is MNHEY and CDR2 is SVGAGI. The CDR3 spells CASRTGLFPGELFF. As DNA, the CDR3 is TGTGCCAGCAGGACGGGACTATTCCCCGGGGAGCTGTTTTTT.

J is TRBJ1-4 and V is TRBV25-1; 8 bases align to TRBD1. The V gene end was trimmed by 2 bases and the J gene end by 7 bases; junction bases not matched to a gene: 6. Germline CDR1 reads MGHDK; CDR2 reads SYGVNS. The CDR3 is made up of 15 amino acids. CDR3 residues: CASSENRGLAEKLFF. The DNA of the CDR3 is TGTGCCAGCAGTGAAAACAGGGGGTTGGCTGAAAAACTGTTTTTT.

Turning to this clone: The CDR3 ends on some other residue instead of the conserved phenylalanine or tryptophan, so this is likely a read error. The DNA is left out, because the CDR3 cannot be placed on it with certainty; the CDR3 is given as TCRdb lists it. This chain joins TRBV11-2 and TRBJ2-7; whether TRBD2, the table's D call, matches the DNA was not checked. The CDR3 has 10 residues if both end residues are counted. Germline V gene lookup returns CDR1 SGHAT and CDR2 FQNNGV. The CDR3 spells CASSLDLRDS.

J is TRBJ2-5 and V is TRBV4-3, with 9 bases that match TRBD1. The ends lost 2 bases at V and 3 bases at J; junction bases unmatched: 1. The length of the CDR3 is 14 residues. Per germline, CDR1 LGHNA and CDR2 YSLEER. CDR3 DNA sequence: TGCGCCAGCAGCCAATGGACAGGGGAAGAGACCCAGTACTTC. Translated: CASSQWTGEETQYF.

This rearrangement joins TRBV7-3 to TRBJ1-1; unclear D gene. This CDR3 region has 16 residues. CDR1 and CDR2 from the germline V gene are SGHTA and FQGTGA. The V end was cut by 1 base, the J end by 0 bases, with 12 bases between. CDR3 protein: CASSLKGSHMNTEAFF. In DNA form, the CDR3 reads TGTGCCAGCAGCTTAAAGGGCAGTCACATGAACACTGAAGCTTTCTTT.

V gene TRBV10-3 combines with J gene TRBJ2-3; 12 bases are shared with TRBD2. Trimming took 3 bases from V and 2 from J; bases not matched to a gene: 3. Per the germline V gene, CDR1 is ENHRY and CDR2 is SYGVKD. CDR3 size: 16 residues. The CDR3 DNA is TGTGCCATCAGTGATGGACTAGCGGGGCTCACAGATACGCAGTATTTT. It encodes CAISDGLAGLTDTQYF.

The gene calls are TRBV29-1 and TRBJ1-1; D not resolved. The CDR3 is 12 amino acids. Germline V lookup: CDR1 SQVTM, CDR2 ANQGSEA. Between the trimmed V and J ends, which lost 7 bases and 1 base, there was a span of 10 bases. The CDR3 loop is CSDLDTNTEAFF. CDR3 bases: TGCAGCGACCTCGACACGAACACTGAAGCTTTCTTT.

The chain combines TRBV15 with TRBJ1-2, with TRBD1 as a possible D gene (5 bases). CDR1 and CDR2 (germline): LNHNV, YYDKDF (reference sequence). The CDR3 is 14 residues long. V was cut by 0 bases and J by 4 bases, with 9 bases left in between. The CDR3 DNA is TGTGCCACCAGCAGAGATGGGAGGGGCTATGGCTACACCTTC. It yields the protein CATSRDGRGYGYTF.

This sequence joins TRBV4-3 and TRBJ2-7; D not certain. CDR1 and CDR2 (germline): LGHNA, YSLEER. The V gene lost 2 bases and the J gene lost 2 bases, with 19 bases spanning the gap. This CDR3 is 17 amino acids long. The CDR3, as DNA: TGCGCCAGCAGCCAAATCCCCGGGCCCACGGTCACCTACGAGCAGTACTTC. This encodes CASSQIPGPTVTYEQYF.

The CDR3 DNA is TGTGCCAGCTCACCAGCCGGGACAGGGGGGATGAATAGCAATCAGCCCCAGCATTTT. Translating it yields CASSPAGTGGMNSNQPQHF. This chain connects TRBV18 to TRBJ1-5; 11 nucleotides agree with TRBD1. The ends lost 2 bases at V and 0 bases at J; junction bases unmatched: 9. CDR3 length: 19 residues. Germline CDR1 reads KGHSH; CDR2 reads LQKENI. The complete variable domain, with remaining parts taken from reference TRBV18 and TRBJ1-5, reads NAGVMQNPRHLVRRRGQEARLRCSPMKGHSHVYWYRQLPEEGLKFMVYLQKENIIDESGMPKERFSAEFPKEGPSILRIQQVVRGDSAAYFCASSPAGTGGMNSNQPQHFGDGTRLSIL.

The chain links TRBV7-2 to TRBJ2-2; 8 nucleotides agree with TRBD2. J was trimmed by 4 bases and V by 7 bases; bases with no gene match: 8. Per the germline V gene, CDR1 is SGHTA and CDR2 is FQGNSA. This CDR3 has 15 amino acids. This chain's CDR3 is CASNDGGAVTGELFF. The DNA for the CDR3 is TGTGCCAGCAATGACGGGGGGGCCGTCACCGGGGAGCTGTTTTTT.

This clone turned up a few times. The V gene is TRBV4-2, the J gene TRBJ2-7; 10 bases fit TRBD1. CDR1 and CDR2 (germline): LGHNA, YNFKEQ. The junction had 14 bases not matched to a gene; V was cut back by 4 bases and J by 2 bases. CDR3 length: 18 residues. This CDR3 is CASSLKTGGAGTPYEQYF. The DNA for the CDR3 is TGTGCCAGCAGCCTGAAGACAGGGGGCGCTGGAACTCCCTACGAGCAGTACTTC.